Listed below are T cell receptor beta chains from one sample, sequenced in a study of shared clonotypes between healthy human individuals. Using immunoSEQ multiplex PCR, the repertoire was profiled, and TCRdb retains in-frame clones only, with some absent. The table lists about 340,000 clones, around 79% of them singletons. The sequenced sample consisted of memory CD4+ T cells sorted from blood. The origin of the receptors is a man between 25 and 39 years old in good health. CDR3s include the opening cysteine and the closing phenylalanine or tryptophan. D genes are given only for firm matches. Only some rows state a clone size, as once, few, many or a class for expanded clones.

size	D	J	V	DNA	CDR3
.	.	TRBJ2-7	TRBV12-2	TGTGCAAGTCGGTTTTGGGTCAGGGAGGGCAGTGGCTACGAGCAGTACTTC	CASRFWVREGSGYEQYF
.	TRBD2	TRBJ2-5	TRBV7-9	TGTGCCAGCAGCCTTGGGACTAGCGGAACCCAAGAGACCCAGTACTTC	CASSLGTSGTQETQYF
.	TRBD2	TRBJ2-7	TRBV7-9	TGTGCCAGCAGCTTAGAAGGACTAGCGGGAAACTGGGAGCAGTACTTC	CASSLEGLAGNWEQYF
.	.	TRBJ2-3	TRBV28	TGTGCCAGCAGTTTCTCCGTAGCGGCAGGCGCTGGAGATACGCAGTATTTT	CASSFSVAAGAGDTQYF
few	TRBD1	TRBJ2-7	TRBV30	TGTGCCTGGAAACAGGGGACGTACGAGCAGTACTTC	CAWKQGTYEQYF
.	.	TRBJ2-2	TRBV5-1	TGCGCCAGCAGCTTGAAGAGCGGCTGGACCGGGGAGCTGTTTTTT	CASSLKSGWTGELFF
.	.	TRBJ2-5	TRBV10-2	TGCGCCAGCAGAGGGCCGCAAATCGAGGAGACCCAGTACTTC	CASRGPQIEETQYF
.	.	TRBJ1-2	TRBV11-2	TGTGCCAGCAGCTTAGATGCAGGGAATTATGGCTACACCTTC	CASSLDAGNYGYTF
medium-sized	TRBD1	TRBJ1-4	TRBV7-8	TGTGCCAGCAGGGCCACGACAGGGGAGAATGAAAAACTGTTTTTT	CASRATTGENEKLFF
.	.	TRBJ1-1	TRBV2	TGTGCCAGCAGTGGGCGGCCGGGGAACACTGAAGCTTTCTTT	CASSGRPGNTEAFF
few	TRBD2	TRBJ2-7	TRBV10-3	TGTGCCATTTGGACTAGCGGGCAATACGAGCAGTACTTC	CAIWTSGQYEQYF
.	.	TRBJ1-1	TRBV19	TGTGCCAGTAGTATTGGGCGCACTGAAGCTTTCTTT	CASSIGRTEAFF
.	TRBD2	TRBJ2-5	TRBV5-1	TGCGCCAGCAGCTTGGCCTTAGCGGGAGGGCTTCAAGAGACCCAGTACTTC	CASSLALAGGLQETQYF
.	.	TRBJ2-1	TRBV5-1	TGCGCCAGCAGCTTATTGGATTCTGAGCAGTTCTTC	CASSLLDSEQFF
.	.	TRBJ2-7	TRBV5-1	TGCGCCAGCAGCTTGGATTCCTACTCCGAGCAGTACTTC	CASSLDSYSEQYF
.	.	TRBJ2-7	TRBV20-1	TGCAGTGCTAGCGGGGGAGGCGAGCAGTACTTC	CSASGGGEQYF
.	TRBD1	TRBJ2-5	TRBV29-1	TGCAGCGTCGGACAGACAGGGGGTGAGACCCAGTACTTC	CSVGQTGGETQYF
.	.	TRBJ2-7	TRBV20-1	TGCAGTGCTAGAGACAGGTGGGAGCAGTACTTC	CSARDRWEQYF
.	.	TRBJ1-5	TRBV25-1	TGTGCCAGCAGTGGAACGGGACAAGTGGGAGGGCCCCAGCATTTT	CASSGTGQVGGPQHF
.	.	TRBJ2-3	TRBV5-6	TGTGCCAGCAGCTCTAGGGGCAGGGGATGGGATACGCAGTATTTT	CASSSRGRGWDTQYF
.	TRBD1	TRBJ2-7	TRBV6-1	TGTGCCGGACAGGGAACGGGCGAGCAGTACTTC	CAGQGTGEQYF
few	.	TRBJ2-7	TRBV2	TGTGCCAGCAGTGAAATGGGCAGTTACTACGAGCAGTACTTC	CASSEMGSYYEQYF
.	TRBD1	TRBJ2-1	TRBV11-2	TGTGCCAGCAGCCCAGGGACAGGTAGGGGCAATGAGCAGTTCTTC	CASSPGTGRGNEQFF
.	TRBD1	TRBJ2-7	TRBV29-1	TGCAGCGTTGGCCAGGGCAGGGGGATTTACGAGCAGTACTTC	CSVGQGRGIYEQYF
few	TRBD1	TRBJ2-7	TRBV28	TGTGCCAGCAGTAAGCCCGGACAGGCGAAGCAGTACTTC	CASSKPGQAKQYF
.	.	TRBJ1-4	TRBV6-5	TGTGCCAGCAGGGTCCTGGGGAACCCGAATGAAAAACTGTTTTTT	CASRVLGNPNEKLFF
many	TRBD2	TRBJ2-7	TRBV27	TGTGCCAGCAGTTTAAAGGCGGGAGGGCCCTACGAGCAGTACTTC	CASSLKAGGPYEQYF
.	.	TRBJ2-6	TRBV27	TGTGCCAGCAGTTTAGAAAGTTGGGGCTCTGGGGCCAACGTCCTGACTTTC	CASSLESWGSGANVLTF
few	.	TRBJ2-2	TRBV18	TGTGCCAGCTCACCATTTACGACAGGGAACACCGGGGAGCTGTTTTTT	CASSPFTTGNTGELFF
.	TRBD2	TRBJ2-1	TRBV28	TGTGCCAGCACGCCGCTTAGCGGGAGGGCGCATGAGCAGTTCTTC	CASTPLSGRAHEQFF
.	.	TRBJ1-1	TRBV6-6	TGTGCCAGCAGTTACTCGCTCAGAATGAACACTGAAGCTTTCTTT	CASSYSLRMNTEAFF
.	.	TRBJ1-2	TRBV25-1	TGTGCCAGCCGGACAGTCTATGGCTACACCTTC	CASRTVYGYTF
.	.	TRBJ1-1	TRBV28	TGTGCCAGCAGTTTTAAGGGATTTGAAGCTTTCTTT	CASSFKGFEAFF
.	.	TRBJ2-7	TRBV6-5	TGTGCCAGCAGTTTTCGGGAGAAATACGAGCAGTACTTC	CASSFREKYEQYF
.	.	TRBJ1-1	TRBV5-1	TGCGCCAGCAGCTTGTTTCCCGGGACGGCGAACACTGAAGCTTTCTTT	CASSLFPGTANTEAFF
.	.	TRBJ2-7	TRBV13	TGTGCCAGCAGCCTGACGGGGACCTACGAGCAGTACTTC	CASSLTGTYEQYF
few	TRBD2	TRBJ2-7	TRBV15	TGTGCCACCAGCAGCTCCGTACTAGCGGGAGGGGCCGAGCAGTACTTC	CATSSSVLAGGAEQYF